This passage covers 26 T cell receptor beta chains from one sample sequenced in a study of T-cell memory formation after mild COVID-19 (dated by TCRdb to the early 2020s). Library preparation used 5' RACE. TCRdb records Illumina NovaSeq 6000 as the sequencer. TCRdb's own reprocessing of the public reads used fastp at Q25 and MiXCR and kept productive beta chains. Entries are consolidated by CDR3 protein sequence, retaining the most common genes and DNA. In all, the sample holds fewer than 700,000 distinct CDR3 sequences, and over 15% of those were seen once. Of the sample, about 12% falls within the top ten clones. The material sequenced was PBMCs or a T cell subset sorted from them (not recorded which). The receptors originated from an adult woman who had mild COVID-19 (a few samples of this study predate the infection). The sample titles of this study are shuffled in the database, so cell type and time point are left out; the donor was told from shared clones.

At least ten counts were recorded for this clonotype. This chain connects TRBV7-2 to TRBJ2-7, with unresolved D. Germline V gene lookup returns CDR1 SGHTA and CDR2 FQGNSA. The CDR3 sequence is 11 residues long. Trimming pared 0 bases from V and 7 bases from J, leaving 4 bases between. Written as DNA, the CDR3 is TGTGCCAGCAGCTTAGCGTGGGAGCAGTACTTC. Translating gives CASSLAWEQYF. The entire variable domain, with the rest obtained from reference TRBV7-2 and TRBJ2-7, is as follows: GAGVSQSPSNKVTEKGKDVELRCDPISGHTALYWYRQSLGQGLEFLIYFQGNSAPDKSGLPSDRFSAERTGGSVSTLTIQRTQQEDSAVYLCASSLAWEQYFGPGTRLTVT.

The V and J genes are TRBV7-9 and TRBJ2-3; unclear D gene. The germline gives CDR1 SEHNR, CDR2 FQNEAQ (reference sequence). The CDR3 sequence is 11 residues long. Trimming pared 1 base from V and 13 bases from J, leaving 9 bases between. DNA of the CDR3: TGTGCCAGCAGCTTAGGTAGTCACAAGTATTTT. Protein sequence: CASSLGSHKYF.

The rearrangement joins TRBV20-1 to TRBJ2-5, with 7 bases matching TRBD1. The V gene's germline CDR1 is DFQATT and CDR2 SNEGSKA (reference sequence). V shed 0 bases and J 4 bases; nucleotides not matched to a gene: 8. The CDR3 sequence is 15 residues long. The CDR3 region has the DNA TGCAGTGCTAGAGATCGGGCCAGGGGGATAGAGACCCAGTACTTC. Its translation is CSARDRARGIETQYF.

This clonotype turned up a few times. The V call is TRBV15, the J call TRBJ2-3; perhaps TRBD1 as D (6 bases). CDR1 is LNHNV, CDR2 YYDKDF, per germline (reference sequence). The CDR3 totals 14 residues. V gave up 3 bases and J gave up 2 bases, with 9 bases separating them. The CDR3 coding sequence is TGTGCCACCAGCAGGAGGGGGTACACAGATACGCAGTATTTT. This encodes CATSRRGYTDTQYF.

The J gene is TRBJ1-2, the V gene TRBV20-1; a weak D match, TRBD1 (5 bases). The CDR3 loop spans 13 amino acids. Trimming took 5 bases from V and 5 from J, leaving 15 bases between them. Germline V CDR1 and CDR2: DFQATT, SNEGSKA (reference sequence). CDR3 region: CSAERGFDYGYTF. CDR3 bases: TGCAGTGCTGAGAGGGGATTTGATTATGGCTACACCTTC.

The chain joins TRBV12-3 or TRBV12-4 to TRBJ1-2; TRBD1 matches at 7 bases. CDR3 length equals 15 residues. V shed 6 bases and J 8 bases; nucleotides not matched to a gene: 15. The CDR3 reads CASSLKLQGSGGYTF. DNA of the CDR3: TGTGCCAGCAGCCTAAAGCTACAGGGGTCGGGGGGCTACACCTTC.

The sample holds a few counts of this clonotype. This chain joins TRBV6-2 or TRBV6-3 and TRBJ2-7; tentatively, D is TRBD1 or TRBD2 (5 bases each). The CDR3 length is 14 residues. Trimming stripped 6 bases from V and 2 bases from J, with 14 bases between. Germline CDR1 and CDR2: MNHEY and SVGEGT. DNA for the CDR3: TGTGCCAGCAGGAGGGGCGGCACCACCTACGAGCAGTACTTC. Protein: CASRRGGTTYEQYF.

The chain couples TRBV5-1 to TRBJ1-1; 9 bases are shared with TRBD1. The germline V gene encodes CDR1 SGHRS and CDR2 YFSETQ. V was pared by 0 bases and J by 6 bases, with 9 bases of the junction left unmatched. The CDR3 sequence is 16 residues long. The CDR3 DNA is TGCGCCAGCAGCTTGGACCTCCGGGACAGGGACTCTGAAGCTTTCTTT. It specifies CASSLDLRDRDSEAFF.

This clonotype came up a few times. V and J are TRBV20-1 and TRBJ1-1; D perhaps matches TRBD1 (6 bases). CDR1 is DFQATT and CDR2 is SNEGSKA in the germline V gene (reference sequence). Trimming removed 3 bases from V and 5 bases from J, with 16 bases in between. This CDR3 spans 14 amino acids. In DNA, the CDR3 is TGCAGTGCTAGGTCGCCACAGGGATGGACTGAAGCTTTCTTT. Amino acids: CSARSPQGWTEAFF.

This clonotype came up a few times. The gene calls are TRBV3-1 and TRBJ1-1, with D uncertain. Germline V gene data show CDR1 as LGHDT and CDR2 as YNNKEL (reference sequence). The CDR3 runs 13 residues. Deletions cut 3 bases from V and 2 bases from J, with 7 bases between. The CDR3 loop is CASSHTENTEAFF. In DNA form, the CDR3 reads TGTGCCAGCAGCCACACAGAAAACACTGAAGCTTTCTTT.

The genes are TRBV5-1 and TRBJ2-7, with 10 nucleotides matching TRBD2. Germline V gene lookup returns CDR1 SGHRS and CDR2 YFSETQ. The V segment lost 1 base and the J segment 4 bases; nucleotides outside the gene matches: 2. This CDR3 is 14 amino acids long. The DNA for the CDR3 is TGCGCCAGCAGCTTGACTAGCGGGAAATACGAGCAGTACTTC. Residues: CASSLTSGKYEQYF.

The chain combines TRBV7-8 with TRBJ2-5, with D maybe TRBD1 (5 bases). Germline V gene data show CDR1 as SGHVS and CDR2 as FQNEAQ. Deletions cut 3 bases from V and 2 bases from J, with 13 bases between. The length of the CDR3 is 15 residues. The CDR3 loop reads CASSFIAGPQETQYF. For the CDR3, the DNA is TGTGCCAGCAGCTTCATAGCAGGGCCGCAAGAGACCCAGTACTTC.

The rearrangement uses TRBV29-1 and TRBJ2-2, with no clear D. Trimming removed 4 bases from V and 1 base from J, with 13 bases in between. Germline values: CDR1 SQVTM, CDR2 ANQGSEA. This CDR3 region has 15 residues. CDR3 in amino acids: CSVVKLELNTGELFF. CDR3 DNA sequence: TGCAGCGTTGTCAAGTTGGAGTTGAACACCGGGGAGCTGTTTTTT.

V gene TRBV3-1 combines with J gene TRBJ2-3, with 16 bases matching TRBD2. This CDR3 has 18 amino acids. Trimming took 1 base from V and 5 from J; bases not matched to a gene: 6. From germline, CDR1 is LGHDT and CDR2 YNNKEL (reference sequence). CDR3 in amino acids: CASSQVGLAGGSEDTQYF. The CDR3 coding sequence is TGTGCCAGCAGCCAAGTGGGACTAGCGGGGGGGTCGGAAGATACGCAGTATTTT.

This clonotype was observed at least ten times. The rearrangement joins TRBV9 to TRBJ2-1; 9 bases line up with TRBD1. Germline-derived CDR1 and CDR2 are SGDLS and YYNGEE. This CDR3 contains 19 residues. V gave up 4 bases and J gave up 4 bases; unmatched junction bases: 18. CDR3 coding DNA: TGTGCCAGCAGCAATCGGACAGGGGCAAGCGGGGTGCGGTACAATGAGCAGTTCTTC. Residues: CASSNRTGASGVRYNEQFF.

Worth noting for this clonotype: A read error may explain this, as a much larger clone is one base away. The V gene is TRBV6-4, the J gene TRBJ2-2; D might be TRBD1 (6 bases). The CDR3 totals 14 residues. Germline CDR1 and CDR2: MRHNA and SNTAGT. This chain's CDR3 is CASSTGQSTRELFF. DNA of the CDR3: TGTGCCAGCAGTACGGGACAAAGCACCAGGGAGCTGTTTTTT.

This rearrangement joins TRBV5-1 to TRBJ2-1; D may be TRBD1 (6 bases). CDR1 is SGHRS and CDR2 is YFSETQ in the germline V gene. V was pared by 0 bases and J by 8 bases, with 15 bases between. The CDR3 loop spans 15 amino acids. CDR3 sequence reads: CASSLAGTRGDEQFF. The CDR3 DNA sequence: TGCGCCAGCAGCTTGGCCGGGACCAGGGGCGATGAGCAGTTCTTC.

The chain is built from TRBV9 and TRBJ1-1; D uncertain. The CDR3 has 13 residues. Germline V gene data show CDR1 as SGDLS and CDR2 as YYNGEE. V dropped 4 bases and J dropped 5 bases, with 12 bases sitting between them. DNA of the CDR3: TGTGCCAGCAGCCATACTTCCGGGACTGAAGCTTTCTTT. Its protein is CASSHTSGTEAFF. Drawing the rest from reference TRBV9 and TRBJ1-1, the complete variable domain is DSGVTQTPKHLITATGQRVTLRCSPRSGDLSVYWYQQSLDQGLQFLIQYYNGEERAKGNILERFSAQQFPDLHSELNLSSLELGDSALYFCASSHTSGTEAFFGQGTRLTVV.

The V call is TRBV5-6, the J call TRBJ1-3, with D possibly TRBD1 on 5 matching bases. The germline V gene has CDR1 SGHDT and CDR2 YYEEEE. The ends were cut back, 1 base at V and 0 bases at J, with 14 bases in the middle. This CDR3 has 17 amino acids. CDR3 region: CASSLPTASLSGNTIYF. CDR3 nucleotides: TGTGCCAGCAGCTTGCCGACAGCCTCTCTCTCTGGAAACACCATATATTTT.

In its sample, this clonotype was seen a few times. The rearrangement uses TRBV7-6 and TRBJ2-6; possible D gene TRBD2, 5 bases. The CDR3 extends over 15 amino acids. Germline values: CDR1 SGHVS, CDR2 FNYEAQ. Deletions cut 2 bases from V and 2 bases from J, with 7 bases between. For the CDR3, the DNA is TGTGCCAGCAGCTTACAGGAGGCTGGGGCCAACGTCCTGACTTTC. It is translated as CASSLQEAGANVLTF.

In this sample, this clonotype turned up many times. DNA of the CDR3: TGTGCCAGCTCACCACCGTACGGGACAGGGCCGTACAATGAGCAGTTCTTC. It is translated as CASSPPYGTGPYNEQFF. V gene TRBV18 combines with J gene TRBJ2-1, with 9 bases that match TRBD1. This CDR3 is 17 amino acids long. Germline V lookup: CDR1 KGHSH, CDR2 LQKENI. The V segment lost 0 bases and the J segment 4 bases; nucleotides outside the gene matches: 7.

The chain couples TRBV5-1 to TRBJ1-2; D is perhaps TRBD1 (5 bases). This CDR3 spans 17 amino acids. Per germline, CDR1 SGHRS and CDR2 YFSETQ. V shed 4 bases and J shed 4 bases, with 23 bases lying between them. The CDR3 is CASSLQSGGGGRYGYTF. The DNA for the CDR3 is TGCGCCAGCAGCCTCCAGAGTGGCGGGGGAGGCCGCTATGGCTACACCTTC.

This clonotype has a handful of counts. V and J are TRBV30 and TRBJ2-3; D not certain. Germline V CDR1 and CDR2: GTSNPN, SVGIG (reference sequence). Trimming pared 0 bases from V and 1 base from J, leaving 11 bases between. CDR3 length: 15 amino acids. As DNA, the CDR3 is TGTGCCTGGAGTGTGACGGGCCTGGGCACAGATACGCAGTATTTT. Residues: CAWSVTGLGTDTQYF.

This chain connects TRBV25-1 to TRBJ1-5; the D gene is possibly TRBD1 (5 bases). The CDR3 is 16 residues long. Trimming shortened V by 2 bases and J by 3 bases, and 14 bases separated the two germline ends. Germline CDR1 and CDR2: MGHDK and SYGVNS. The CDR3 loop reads CASSERGVAINQPQHF. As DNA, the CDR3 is TGTGCCAGCAGTGAACGAGGGGTGGCGATCAATCAGCCCCAGCATTTT.

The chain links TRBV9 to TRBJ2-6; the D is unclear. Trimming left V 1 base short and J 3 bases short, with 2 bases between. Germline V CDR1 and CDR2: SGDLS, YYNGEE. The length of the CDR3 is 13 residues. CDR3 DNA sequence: TGTGCCAGCAGCGTAAATGGGGCCAACGTCCTGACTTTC. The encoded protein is CASSVNGANVLTF.

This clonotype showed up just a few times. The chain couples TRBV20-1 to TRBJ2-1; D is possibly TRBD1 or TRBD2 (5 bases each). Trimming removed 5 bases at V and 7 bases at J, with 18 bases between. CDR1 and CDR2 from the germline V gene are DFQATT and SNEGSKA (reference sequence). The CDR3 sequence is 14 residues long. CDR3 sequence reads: CSAPRDPVVNEQFF. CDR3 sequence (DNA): TGCAGTGCTCCCCGGGACCCGGTTGTGAATGAGCAGTTCTTC.